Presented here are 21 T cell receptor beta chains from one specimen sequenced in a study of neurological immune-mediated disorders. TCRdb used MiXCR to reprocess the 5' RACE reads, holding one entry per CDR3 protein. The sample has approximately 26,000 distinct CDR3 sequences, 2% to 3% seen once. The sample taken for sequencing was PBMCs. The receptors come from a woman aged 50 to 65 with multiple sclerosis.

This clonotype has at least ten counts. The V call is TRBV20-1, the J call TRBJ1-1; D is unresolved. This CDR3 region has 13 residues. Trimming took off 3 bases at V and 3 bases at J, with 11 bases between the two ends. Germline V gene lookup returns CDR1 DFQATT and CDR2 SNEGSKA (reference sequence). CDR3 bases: TGCAGTGCTAGGGGCAGTCCCTACACTGAAGCTTTCTTT. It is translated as CSARGSPYTEAFF.

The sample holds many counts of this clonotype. CDR3 in amino acids: CASSFNQWGVTEAFF. CDR3 in DNA: TGTGCCAGCAGCTTTAATCAATGGGGGGTCACTGAAGCTTTCTTT. V and J are TRBV7-2 and TRBJ1-1, with D possibly being TRBD1 (5 bases). Germline values: CDR1 SGHTA, CDR2 FQGNSA. CDR3 length: 15 amino acids. V lost 3 bases and J lost 4, with 15 bases in between.

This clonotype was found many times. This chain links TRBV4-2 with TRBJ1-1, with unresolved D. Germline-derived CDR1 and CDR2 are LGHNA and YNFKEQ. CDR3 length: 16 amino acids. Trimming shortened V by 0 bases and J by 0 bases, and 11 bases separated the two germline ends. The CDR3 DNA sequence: TGTGCCAGCAGCCAAGAGAGTCAGCGGATGAACACTGAAGCTTTCTTT. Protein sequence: CASSQESQRMNTEAFF.

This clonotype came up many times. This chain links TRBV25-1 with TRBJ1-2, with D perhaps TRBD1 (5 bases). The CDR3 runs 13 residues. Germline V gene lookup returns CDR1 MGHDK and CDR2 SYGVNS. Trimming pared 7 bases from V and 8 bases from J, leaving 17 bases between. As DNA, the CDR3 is TGTGCCAGCACATTGGGACCGGAGGGGGGCTACACCTTC. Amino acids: CASTLGPEGGYTF.

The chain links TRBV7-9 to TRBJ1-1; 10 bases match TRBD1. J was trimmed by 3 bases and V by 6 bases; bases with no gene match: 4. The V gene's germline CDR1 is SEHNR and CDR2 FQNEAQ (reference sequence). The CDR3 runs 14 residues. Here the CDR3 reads CASRRQGADTEAFF. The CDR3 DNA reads TGTGCCAGCAGAAGACAGGGGGCGGACACTGAAGCTTTCTTT.

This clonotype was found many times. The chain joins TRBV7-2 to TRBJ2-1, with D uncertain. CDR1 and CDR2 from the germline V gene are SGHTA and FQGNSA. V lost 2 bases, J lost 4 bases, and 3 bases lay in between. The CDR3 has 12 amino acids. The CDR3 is CASSLRYNEQFF. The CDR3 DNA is TGTGCCAGCAGCTTACGGTACAATGAGCAGTTCTTC. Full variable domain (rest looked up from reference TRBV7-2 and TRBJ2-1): GAGVSQSPSNKVTEKGKDVELRCDPISGHTALYWYRQSLGQGLEFLIYFQGNSAPDKSGLPSDRFSAERTGGSVSTLTIQRTQQEDSAVYLCASSLRYNEQFFGPGTRLTVL.

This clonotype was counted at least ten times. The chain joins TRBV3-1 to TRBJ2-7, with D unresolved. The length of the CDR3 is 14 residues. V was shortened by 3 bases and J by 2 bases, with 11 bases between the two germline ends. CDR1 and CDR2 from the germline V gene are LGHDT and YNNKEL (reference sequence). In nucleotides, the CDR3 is TGTGCCAGCAGCCATAGAACCGCGACCTACGAGCAGTACTTC. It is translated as CASSHRTATYEQYF.

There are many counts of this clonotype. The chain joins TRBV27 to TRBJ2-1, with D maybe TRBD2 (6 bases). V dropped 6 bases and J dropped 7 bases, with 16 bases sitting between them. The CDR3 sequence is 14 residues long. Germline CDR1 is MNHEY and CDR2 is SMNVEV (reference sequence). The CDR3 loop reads CASRIWGERNEQFF. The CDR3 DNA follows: TGTGCCAGCAGGATCTGGGGGGAGAGGAATGAGCAGTTCTTC.

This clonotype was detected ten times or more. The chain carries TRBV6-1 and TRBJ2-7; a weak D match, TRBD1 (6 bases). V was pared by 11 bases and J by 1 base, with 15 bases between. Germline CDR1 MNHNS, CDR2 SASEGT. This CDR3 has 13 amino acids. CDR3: CAPGRDRSYEQYF. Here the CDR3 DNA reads TGTGCCCCCGGGCGAGACAGGTCCTACGAGCAGTACTTC.

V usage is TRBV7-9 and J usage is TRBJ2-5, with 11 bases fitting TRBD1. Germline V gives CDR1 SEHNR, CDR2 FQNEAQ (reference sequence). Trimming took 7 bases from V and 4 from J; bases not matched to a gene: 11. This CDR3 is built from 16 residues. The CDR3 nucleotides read TGTGCCAGCACCTTCGGACAGGGGGCTTCAAGAGAGACCCAGTACTTC. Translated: CASTFGQGASRETQYF.

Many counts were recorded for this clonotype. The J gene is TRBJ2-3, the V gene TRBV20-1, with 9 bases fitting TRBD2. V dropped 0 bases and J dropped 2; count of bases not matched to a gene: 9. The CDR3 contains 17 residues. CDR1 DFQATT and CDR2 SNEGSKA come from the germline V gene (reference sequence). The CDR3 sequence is CSARDRVSGRLTDTQYF. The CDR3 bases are TGCAGTGCTAGAGATCGGGTTAGCGGGAGACTCACAGATACGCAGTATTTT.

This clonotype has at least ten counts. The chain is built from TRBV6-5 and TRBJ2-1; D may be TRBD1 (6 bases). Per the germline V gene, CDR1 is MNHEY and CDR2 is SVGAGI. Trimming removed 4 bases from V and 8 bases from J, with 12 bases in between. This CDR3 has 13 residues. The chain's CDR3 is CASSSGTPDEQFF. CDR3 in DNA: TGTGCCAGCAGTTCAGGGACACCAGATGAGCAGTTCTTC.

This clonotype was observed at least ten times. The CDR3 coding sequence is TGTGCCAGCTCACCACCGCAGCGCCCAGAACCCTACGAGCAGTACTTC. Translation gives CASSPPQRPEPYEQYF. The chain has TRBV18 and TRBJ2-7; D not certain. V was trimmed by 0 bases and J by 2 bases, leaving 14 bases between them. The CDR3 runs 16 residues. The V gene's germline CDR1 is KGHSH and CDR2 LQKENI.

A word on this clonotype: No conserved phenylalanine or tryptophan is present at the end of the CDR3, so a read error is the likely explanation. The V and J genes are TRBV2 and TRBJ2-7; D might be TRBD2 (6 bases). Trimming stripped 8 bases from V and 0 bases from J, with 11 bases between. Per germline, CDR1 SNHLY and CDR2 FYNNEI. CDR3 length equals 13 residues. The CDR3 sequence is CASGDFSSYEQYN. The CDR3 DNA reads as TGTGCCAGCGGGGACTTTAGCTCCTACGAGCAGTACAAC.

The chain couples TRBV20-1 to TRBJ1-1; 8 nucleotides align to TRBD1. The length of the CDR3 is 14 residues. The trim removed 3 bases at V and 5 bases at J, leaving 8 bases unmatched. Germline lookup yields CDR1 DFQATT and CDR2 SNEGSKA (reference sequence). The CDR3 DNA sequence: TGCAGTGCTAGCCATACAGGGGGTGGTACTGAAGCTTTCTTT. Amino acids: CSASHTGGGTEAFF.

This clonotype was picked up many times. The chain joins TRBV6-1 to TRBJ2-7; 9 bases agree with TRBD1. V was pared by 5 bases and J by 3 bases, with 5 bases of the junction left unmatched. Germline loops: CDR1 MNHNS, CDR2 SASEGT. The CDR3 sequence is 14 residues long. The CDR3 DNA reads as TGTGCCAGCAGTCCGACAGGGGGGAGCTACGAGCAGTACTTC. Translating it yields CASSPTGGSYEQYF.

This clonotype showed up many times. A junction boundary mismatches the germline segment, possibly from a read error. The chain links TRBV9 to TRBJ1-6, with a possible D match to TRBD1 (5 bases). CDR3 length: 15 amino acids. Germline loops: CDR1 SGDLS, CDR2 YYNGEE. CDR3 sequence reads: CASSADSLRNSPLNF. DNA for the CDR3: TGTGCCAGCAGCGCTGACAGCCTCCGCAATTCACCCCTCAACTTT. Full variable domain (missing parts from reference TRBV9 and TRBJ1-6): DSGVTQTPKHLITATGQRVTLRCSPRSGDLSVYWYQQSLDQGLQFLIQYYNGEERAKGNILERFSAQQFPDLHSELNLSSLELGDSALYFCASSADSLRNSPLNFGNGTRLTVT.

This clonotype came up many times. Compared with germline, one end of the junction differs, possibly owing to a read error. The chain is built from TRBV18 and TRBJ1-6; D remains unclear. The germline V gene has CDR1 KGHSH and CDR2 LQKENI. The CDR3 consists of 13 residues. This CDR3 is CASSPADNSPLNF. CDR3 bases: TGTGCCAGCTCACCGGCAGACAATTCACCCCTCAACTTT.

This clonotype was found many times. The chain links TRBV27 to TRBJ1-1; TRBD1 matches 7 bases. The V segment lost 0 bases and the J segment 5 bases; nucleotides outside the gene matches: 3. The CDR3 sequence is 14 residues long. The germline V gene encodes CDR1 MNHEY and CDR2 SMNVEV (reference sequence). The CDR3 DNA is TGTGCCAGCAGTTTATCAGGGGGCTGGACTGAAGCTTTCTTT. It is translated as CASSLSGGWTEAFF.

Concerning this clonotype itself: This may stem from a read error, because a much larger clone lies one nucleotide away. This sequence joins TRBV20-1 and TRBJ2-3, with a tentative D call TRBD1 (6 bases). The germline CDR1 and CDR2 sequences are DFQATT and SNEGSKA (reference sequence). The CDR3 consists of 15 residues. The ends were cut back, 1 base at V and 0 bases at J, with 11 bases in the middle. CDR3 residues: CSARGQGPSTDTQYF. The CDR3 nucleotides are TGCAGTGCTAGAGGGCAGGGGCCTAGCACAGATACGCAGTATTTT.

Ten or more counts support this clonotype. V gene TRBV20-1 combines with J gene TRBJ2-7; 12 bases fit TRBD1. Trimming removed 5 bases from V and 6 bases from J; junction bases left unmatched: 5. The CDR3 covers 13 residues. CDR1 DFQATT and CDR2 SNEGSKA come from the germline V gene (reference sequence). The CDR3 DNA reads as TGCAGTGCTCATGGGGACAGGGGGCTCGAGCAGTACTTC. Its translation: CSAHGDRGLEQYF.